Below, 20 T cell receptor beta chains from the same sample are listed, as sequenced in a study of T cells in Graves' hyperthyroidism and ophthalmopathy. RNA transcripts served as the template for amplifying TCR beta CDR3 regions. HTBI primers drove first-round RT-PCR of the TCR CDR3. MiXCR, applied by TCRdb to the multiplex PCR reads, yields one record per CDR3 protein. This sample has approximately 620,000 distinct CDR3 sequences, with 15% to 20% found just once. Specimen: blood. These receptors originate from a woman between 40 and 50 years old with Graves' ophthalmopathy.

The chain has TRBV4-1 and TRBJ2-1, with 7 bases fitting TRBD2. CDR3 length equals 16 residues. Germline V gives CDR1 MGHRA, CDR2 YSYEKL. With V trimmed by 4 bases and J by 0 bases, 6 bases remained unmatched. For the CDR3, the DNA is TGCGCCAGCAGCCCCCTAGCGGTTCCCTCCTACAATGAGCAGTTCTTC. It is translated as CASSPLAVPSYNEQFF.

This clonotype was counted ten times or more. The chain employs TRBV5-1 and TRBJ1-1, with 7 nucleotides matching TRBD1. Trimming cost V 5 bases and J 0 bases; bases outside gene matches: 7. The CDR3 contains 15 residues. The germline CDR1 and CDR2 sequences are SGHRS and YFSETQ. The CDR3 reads CASRRDSSMNTEAFF. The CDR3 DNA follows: TGCGCCAGCAGGCGGGACAGTTCTATGAACACTGAAGCTTTCTTT.

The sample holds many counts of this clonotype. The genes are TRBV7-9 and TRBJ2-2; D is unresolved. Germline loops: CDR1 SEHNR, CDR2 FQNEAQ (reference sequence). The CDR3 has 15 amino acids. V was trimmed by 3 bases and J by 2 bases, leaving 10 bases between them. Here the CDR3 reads CASSFLQTNTGELFF. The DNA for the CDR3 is TGTGCCAGCAGCTTTTTGCAGACAAACACCGGGGAGCTGTTTTTT. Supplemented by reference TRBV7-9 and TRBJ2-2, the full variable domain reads DTGVSQNPRHKITKRGQNVTFRCDPISEHNRLYWYRQTLGQGPEFLTYFQNEAQLEKSRLLSDRFSAERPKGSFSTLEIQRTEQGDSAMYLCASSFLQTNTGELFFGEGSRLTVL.

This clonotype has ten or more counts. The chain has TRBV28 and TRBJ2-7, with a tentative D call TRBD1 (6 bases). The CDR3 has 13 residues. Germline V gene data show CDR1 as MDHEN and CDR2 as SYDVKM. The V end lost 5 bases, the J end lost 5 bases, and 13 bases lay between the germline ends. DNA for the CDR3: TGTGCCAGCAGTCTAGGGGGTGTCCACGAGCAGTACTTC. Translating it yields CASSLGGVHEQYF.

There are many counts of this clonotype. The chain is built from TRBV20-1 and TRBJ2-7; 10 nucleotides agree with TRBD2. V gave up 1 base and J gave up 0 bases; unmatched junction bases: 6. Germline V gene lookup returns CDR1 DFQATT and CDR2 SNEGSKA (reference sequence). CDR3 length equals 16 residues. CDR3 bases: TGCAGTGCTAGAGGGCTAGCGGGGGCCTCCTCCTACGAGCAGTACTTC. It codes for CSARGLAGASSYEQYF.

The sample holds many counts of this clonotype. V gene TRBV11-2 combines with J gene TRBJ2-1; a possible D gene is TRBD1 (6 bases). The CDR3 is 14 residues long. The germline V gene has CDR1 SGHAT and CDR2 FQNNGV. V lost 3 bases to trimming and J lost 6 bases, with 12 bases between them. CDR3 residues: CASSFRDKGNEQFF. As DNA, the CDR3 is TGTGCCAGCAGCTTTAGGGACAAAGGCAATGAGCAGTTCTTC.

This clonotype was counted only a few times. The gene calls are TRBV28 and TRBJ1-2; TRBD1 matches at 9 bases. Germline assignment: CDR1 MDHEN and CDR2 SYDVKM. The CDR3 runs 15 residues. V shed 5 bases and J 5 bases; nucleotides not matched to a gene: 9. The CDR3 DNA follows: TGTGCCAGCAGTCTGCAACCGGGACAGGGATATGGCTACACCTTC. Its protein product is CASSLQPGQGYGYTF.

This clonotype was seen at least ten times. The CDR3 DNA reads as TGTGCCAGCAGTGAAGCAGGGGCTGGAGGAAACACCATATATTTT. Residues: CASSEAGAGGNTIYF. This chain links TRBV2 with TRBJ1-3; D is possibly TRBD1 (5 bases). The CDR3 loop spans 15 amino acids. Germline loops: CDR1 SNHLY, CDR2 FYNNEI. V gave up 0 bases and J gave up 4 bases, with 10 bases separating them.

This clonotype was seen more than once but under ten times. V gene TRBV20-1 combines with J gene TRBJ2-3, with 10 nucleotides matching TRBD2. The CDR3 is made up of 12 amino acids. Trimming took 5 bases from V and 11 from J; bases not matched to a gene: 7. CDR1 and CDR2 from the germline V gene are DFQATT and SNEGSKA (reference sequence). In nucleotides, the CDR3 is TGCAGTGCTCCCCTCCTAGCGGGGGAGCAGTATTTT. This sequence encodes CSAPLLAGEQYF.

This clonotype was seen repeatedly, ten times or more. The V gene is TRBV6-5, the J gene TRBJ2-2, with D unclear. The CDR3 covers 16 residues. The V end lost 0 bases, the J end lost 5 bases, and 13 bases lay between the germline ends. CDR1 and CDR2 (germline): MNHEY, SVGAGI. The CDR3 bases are TGTGCCAGCAGTTACTCGATTCATATGGGGACCGGGGAGCTGTTTTTT. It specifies CASSYSIHMGTGELFF.

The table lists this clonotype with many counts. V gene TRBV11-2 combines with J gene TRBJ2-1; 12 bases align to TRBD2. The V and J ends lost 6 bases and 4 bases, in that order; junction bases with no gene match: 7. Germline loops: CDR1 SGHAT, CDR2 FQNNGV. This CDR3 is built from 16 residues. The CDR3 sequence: CASRRLAGDKYNEQFF. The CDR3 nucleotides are TGTGCCAGCAGGCGACTAGCGGGGGACAAATACAATGAGCAGTTCTTC.

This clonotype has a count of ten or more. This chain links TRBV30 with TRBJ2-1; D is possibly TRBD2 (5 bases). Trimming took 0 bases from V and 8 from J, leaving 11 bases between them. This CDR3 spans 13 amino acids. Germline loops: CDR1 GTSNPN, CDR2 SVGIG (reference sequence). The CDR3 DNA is TGTGCCTGGAGTGTACAGAGGGTCGATGAGCAGTTCTTC. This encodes CAWSVQRVDEQFF.

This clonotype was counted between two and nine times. The CDR3 region is CASSESSKNQPQHF. The CDR3 nucleotides are TGTGCCAGCAGTGAATCTTCCAAGAATCAGCCCCAGCATTTT. The genes are TRBV25-1 and TRBJ1-5; D is uncertain. Trimming shortened V by 1 base and J by 4 bases, and 8 bases separated the two germline ends. The germline gives CDR1 MGHDK, CDR2 SYGVNS. The CDR3 length is 14 residues.

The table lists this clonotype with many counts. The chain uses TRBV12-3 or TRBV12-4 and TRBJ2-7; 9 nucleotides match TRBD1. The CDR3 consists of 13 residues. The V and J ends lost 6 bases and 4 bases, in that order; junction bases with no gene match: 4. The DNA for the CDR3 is TGTGCCAGCAGGTGGGACAGGGAGTACGAGCAGTACTTC. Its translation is CASRWDREYEQYF.

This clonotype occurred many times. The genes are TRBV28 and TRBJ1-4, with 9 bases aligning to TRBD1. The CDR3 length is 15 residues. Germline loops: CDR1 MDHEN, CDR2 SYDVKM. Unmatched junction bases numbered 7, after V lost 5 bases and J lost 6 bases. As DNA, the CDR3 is TGTGCCAGCAGTAGGGGGGACAGGGCATATGAAAAACTGTTTTTT. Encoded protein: CASSRGDRAYEKLFF.

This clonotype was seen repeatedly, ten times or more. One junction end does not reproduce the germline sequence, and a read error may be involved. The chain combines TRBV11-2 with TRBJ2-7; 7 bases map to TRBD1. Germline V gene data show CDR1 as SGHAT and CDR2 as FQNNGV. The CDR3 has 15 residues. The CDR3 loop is CVSSASGQSAYEQYF. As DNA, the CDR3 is TGTGTCAGCAGCGCCTCGGGACAGTCAGCCTACGAGCAGTACTTC.

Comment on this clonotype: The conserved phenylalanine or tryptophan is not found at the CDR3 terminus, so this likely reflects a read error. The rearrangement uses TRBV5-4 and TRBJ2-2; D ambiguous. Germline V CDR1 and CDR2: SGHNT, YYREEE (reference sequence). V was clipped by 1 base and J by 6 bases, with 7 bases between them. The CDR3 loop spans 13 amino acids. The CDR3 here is CASSLFESGELFS. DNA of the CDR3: TGTGCCAGCAGCTTGTTTGAGTCCGGGGAGCTGTTTTCT.

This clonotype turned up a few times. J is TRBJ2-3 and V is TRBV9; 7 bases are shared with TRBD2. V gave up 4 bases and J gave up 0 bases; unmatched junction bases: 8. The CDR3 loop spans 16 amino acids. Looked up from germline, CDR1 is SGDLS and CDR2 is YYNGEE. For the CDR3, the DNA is TGTGCCAGCAGCCCCCAACTAGCGACTAGCACAGATACGCAGTATTTT. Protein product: CASSPQLATSTDTQYF.

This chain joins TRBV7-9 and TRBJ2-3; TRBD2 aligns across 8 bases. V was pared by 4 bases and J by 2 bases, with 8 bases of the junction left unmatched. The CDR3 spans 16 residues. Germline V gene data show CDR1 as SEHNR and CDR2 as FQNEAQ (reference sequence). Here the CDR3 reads CASSSPGTRYTDTQYF. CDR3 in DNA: TGTGCCAGCAGCTCGCCCGGGACTAGGTACACAGATACGCAGTATTTT. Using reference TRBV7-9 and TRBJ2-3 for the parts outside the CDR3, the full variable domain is DTGVSQNPRHKITKRGQNVTFRCDPISEHNRLYWYRQTLGQGPEFLTYFQNEAQLEKSRLLSDRFSAERPKGSFSTLEIQRTEQGDSAMYLCASSSPGTRYTDTQYFGPGTRLTVL.

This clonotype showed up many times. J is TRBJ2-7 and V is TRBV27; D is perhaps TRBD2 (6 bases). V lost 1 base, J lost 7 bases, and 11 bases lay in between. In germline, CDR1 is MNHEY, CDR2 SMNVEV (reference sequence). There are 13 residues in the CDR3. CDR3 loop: CASSLFGGWEQYF. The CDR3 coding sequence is TGTGCCAGCAGTTTATTTGGGGGGTGGGAGCAGTACTTC.